The source of this T cell receptor beta chain is a study of cytomegalovirus exposure and HLA in healthy donors. Study outcomes and limitations: CMV serostatus was the only recorded immune exposure for donors.

This CDR3 region has 14 residues. CDR1 MRHNA and CDR2 SNTAGT come from the germline V gene. The trim removed 6 bases at V and 4 bases at J, leaving 7 bases unmatched. Healthy bone marrow donors made up the donors. In the case of this clone: Its target is unknown.

The PCR made use of 60 Vbeta and 13 Jbeta primers. Data came from immunoSEQ multiplex PCR; TCRdb stores just in-frame clones and leaves some out. The data contain 100,000 or so clones, around four fifths of them seen just once; the ten biggest clones take up roughly 8.6%. This receptor was identified in a woman aged 40 to 50 in good health and CMV-seropositive. Sequencing used PBMCs. This chain links TRBV6-4 with TRBJ2-3, with 7 bases that match TRBD1. The CDR3 is CASSDLGTADTQYF. CDR3 nucleotide sequence: TGTGCCAGCAGCGACCTAGGGACAGCAGATACGCAGTATTTT.